The rows below give T cell receptor beta chains drawn from one sample of a study of early T cells in non-severe SARS-CoV-2 infection. TCRdb ran MiXCR on the 5' RACE reads and lists one entry per CDR3 protein. The table shows 80,000 to 100,000 distinct CDR3 sequences, with 13% to 15% occurring only once. The sample consisted of whole blood. These receptors originate from an adult who was a healthcare worker with PCR-confirmed SARS-CoV-2 infection or an uninfected control (not recorded which). CDR3s leave out the opening cysteine and the closing phenylalanine or tryptophan. Where a row states a size, it is once, few, many or the class of an expanded clone; other rows omit it.

v_call,clone_size,j_call,cdr3_aa
TRBV2,.,TRBJ2-7,ASSAVGYEQY
TRBV5-6,.,TRBJ1-5,ASSIQPQH
TRBV19,.,TRBJ2-7,ASSMGTRSASYEQY
TRBV18,few,TRBJ2-5,ASSQLASGETQY
TRBV2,.,TRBJ2-3,ASSGDFSTDTQY
TRBV28,many,TRBJ1-6,ATQGVEYNSPLH
TRBV18,few,TRBJ2-3,ASSPGLAVSSTDTQY
TRBV7-6,few,TRBJ2-1,ASSLELAGDEQF
TRBV7-9,few,TRBJ1-5,ASSPNVGQGGNQPQH
TRBV28,.,TRBJ2-7,ASSPTPYEQY
TRBV11-2,.,TRBJ2-5,ASSLGAAGWRETQY
TRBV11-2,few,TRBJ2-7,ASSYRGHFYEQY
TRBV14,many,TRBJ1-2,ASSLTDRGVNGYT
TRBV30,.,TRBJ1-1,AWRGDGNTEAF
TRBV28,few,TRBJ1-1,ASSPGLAAEAF
TRBV7-2,.,TRBJ2-2,ASSELAGVTGELF
TRBV7-6,few,TRBJ1-2,ASSSSPGTGKEYT
TRBV5-4,.,TRBJ2-7,ASSPGLAGNRPSYEQY
TRBV27,.,TRBJ2-2,ASRPTAPNTGELF
TRBV20-1,few,TRBJ2-2,SARATSGRNGELF
TRBV3-1,few,TRBJ2-1,ASSHSGRAGEQF
TRBV20-1,few,TRBJ1-3,SAPLDTAGNTIY
TRBV12-3/TRBV12-4,many,TRBJ1-1,ASSLAKVEAF
TRBV7-2,.,TRBJ2-1,ASSSQGARNEQF
TRBV4-1,few,TRBJ1-4,ASHSGGLANEKLF
TRBV4-2,many,TRBJ1-1,ASSQDHFAF
TRBV21-1,.,TRBJ1-3,ASSTPGTLSGNTIY
TRBV5-4,.,TRBJ2-2,VSSSPTSGRSTGELF
TRBV28,.,TRBJ1-1,ASSLSGGRGDTEAF
TRBV18,once,TRBJ2-2,ASLPGRDTGELF
TRBV28,few,TRBJ2-2,ASSLLQGWLF
TRBV5-1,many,TRBJ2-1,ASGGASAYNEQF
TRBV20-1,few,TRBJ2-1,SARGAGGRYNEQF
TRBV2,few,TRBJ2-5,ASSDVTGDQETQY
TRBV28,.,TRBJ2-3,ASSPRRDPDTQY
TRBV18,.,TRBJ2-6,ASSTTVMGANVLT